This T cell receptor (beta chain) appears in the sequencing data of a study of T cells in Graves' hyperthyroidism and ophthalmopathy. This clonotype was detected ten times or more. The CDR3 consists of 11 residues. Germline CDR1 is LNHDA and CDR2 is SQIVND (reference sequence). V was clipped by 6 bases and J by 7 bases, with 7 bases between them. From RNA transcripts, TCR beta CDR3 regions were amplified. First-round RT-PCR of the TCR CDR3 relied on the HTBI primer set. TCRdb recomputed calls from the multiplex PCR reads with MiXCR, one row per CDR3 protein. The sample carries hundreds of thousands of distinct CDR3 sequences, about 14% recorded once.

This TCR was recovered from a woman aged 30 to 39 with Graves' hyperthyroidism that later progressed to Graves' ophthalmopathy. The source material was blood. The chain joins TRBV19 to TRBJ2-1, with D perhaps TRBD2 (5 bases). CDR3 sequence: CASRERNEQFF. The CDR3 DNA sequence: TGTGCCAGTAGAGAGCGGAATGAGCAGTTCTTC.